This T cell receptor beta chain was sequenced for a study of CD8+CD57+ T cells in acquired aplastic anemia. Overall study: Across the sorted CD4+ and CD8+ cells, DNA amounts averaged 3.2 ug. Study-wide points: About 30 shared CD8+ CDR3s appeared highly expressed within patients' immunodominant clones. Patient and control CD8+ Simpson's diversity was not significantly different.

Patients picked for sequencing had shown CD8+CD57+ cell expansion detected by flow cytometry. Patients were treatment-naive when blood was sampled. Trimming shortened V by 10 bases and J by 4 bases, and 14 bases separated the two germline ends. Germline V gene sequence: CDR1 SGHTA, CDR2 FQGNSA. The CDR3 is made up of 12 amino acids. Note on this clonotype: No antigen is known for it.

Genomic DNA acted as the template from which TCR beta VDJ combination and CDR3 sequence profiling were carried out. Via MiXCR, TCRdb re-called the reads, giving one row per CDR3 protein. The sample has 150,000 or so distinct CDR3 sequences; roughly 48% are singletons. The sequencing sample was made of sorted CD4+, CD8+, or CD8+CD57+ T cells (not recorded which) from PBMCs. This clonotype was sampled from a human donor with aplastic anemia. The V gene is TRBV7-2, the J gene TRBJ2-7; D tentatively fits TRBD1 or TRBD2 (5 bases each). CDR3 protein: CATRGLTYEQYF. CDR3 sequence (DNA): TGTGCCACTCGGGGCCTAACATACGAGCAGTACTTC.